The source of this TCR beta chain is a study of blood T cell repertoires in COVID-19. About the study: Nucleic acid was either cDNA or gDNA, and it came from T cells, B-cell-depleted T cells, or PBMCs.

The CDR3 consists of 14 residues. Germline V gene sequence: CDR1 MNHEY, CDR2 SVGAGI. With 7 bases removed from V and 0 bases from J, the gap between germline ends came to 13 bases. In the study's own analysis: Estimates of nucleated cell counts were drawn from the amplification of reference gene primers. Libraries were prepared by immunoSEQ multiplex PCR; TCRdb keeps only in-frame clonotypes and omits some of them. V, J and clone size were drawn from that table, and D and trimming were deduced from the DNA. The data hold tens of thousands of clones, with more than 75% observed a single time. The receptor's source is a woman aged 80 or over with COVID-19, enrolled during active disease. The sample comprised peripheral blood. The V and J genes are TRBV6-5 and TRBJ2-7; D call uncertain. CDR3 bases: TGTGCCAGCAAAAGGAGCGCCAGCTCCTACGAGCAGTACTTC. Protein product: CASKRSASSYEQYF.